This passage covers 5 T cell receptor beta chains from one sample sequenced in a study of blood T cell repertoires in COVID-19. Measured with immunoSEQ multiplex PCR; TCRdb has only the in-frame clones, and not every one. The repertoire includes about 100,000 clones, around 82% of them detected once, and about 5% sits in the top ten. The sequenced sample was peripheral blood. The receptors originated from a man in his sixties with acute or convalescent COVID-19.

CDR3 nucleotides: TGTGCCTGGAGTGTACGTGGGGCGTTCAATCAGCCCCAGCATTTT. Amino acid sequence: CAWSVRGAFNQPQHF. The chain has TRBV30 and TRBJ1-5; tentative D call: TRBD1 (5 bases). Germline V lookup: CDR1 GTSNPN, CDR2 SVGIG (reference sequence). The CDR3 extends over 15 amino acids. V dropped 0 bases and J dropped 3 bases, with 12 bases sitting between them.

The sample holds a few counts of this clone. J is TRBJ2-5 and V is TRBV24-1; the D is unclear. Germline V gene lookup returns CDR1 KGHDR and CDR2 SFDVKD. The CDR3 extends over 15 amino acids. Trimming took off 3 bases at V and 2 bases at J, with 12 bases between the two ends. DNA for the CDR3: TGTGCCACCAGTGATAGACTCTCAAAACAAGAGACCCAGTACTTC. Translation gives CATSDRLSKQETQYF.

This clone came up many times. V is TRBV28 and J is TRBJ1-1; D unresolved. CDR1 and CDR2 (germline): MDHEN, SYDVKM. V lost 10 bases, J lost 5 bases, and 14 bases lay in between. The CDR3 is made up of 12 amino acids. CDR3 sequence reads: CATTSSGTEAFF. The DNA of the CDR3 is TGTGCCACCACTTCCTCGGGTACTGAAGCTTTCTTT.

V gene TRBV3-1 (or the pseudogene TRBV3-2) combines with J gene TRBJ1-5; D gene unclear. V lost 0 bases and J 4 bases, leaving 7 bases between the germline ends. The length of the CDR3 is 14 residues. The germline CDR1 and CDR2 sequences are LGHDT and YNNKEL (reference sequence). The CDR3 coding sequence is TGTGCCAGCAGCCAAGACGTCGGGAATCAGCCCCAGCATTTT. Protein: CASSQDVGNQPQHF.

The CDR3 nucleotides read TGTGCCAGCAGCTTCACAGGGGGCTACCCCACGGAGACCCAGTACTTC. It specifies CASSFTGGYPTETQYF. The rearrangement uses TRBV7-9 and TRBJ2-5; TRBD1 matches at 9 bases. This CDR3 is built from 16 residues. Germline V gene sequence: CDR1 SEHNR, CDR2 FQNEAQ (reference sequence). V lost 3 bases, J lost 5 bases, and 10 bases stayed unmatched.